This T cell receptor beta chain was sequenced during a study of shared clonotypes between healthy human individuals. Findings and caveats of the study: Clonotype sharing across donors was expected to vary with sequencing depth. What limited the represented genetic and exposure-history diversity was the small number of donors.

The table came from immunoSEQ multiplex PCR; TCRdb's copy has only in-frame clones and leaves some out. The data contain under 1,100,000 clones, 65% to 80% of them seen just once; the ten biggest clones take up around 1.5%. V was cut by 3 bases and J by 0 bases, with 12 bases left in between. This CDR3 contains 15 residues. Germline CDR1 reads SGHVS; CDR2 reads FQNEAQ. Comment on this clone: Its antigen is undetermined.

Sequenced: memory CD4+ T cells sorted from blood. Sample subset: CD45RA-negative fraction. This sequence originates from a man aged 18 to 29 in good health. The J gene is TRBJ2-7, the V gene TRBV7-8; D is perhaps TRBD1 or TRBD2 (5 bases each). The CDR3 loop is CASSLGPFTSYEQYF. The CDR3 nucleotides are TGTGCCAGCAGCTTGGGACCGTTTACCTCCTACGAGCAGTACTTC.